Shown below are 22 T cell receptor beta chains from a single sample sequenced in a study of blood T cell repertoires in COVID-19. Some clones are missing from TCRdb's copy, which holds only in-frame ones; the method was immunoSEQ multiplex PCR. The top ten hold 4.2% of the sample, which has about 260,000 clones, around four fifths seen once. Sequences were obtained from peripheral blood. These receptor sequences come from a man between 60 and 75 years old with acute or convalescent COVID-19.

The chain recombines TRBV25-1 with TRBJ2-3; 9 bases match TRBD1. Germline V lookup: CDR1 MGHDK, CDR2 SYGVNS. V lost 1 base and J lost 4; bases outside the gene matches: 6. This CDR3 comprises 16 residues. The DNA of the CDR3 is TGTGCCAGCAGTGAATCATGGGACAGGGCTCCAGATACGCAGTATTTT. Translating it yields CASSESWDRAPDTQYF.

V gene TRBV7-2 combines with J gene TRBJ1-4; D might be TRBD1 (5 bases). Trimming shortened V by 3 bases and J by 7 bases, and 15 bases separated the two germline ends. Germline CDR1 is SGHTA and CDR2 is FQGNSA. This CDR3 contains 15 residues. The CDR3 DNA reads TGTGCCAGCAGCTTGAATCATGGACAAGGTGAAAAACTGTTTTTT. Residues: CASSLNHGQGEKLFF.

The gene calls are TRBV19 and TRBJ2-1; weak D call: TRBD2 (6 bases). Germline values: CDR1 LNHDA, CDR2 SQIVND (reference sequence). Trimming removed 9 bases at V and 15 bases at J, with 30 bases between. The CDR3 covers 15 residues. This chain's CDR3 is CARPLGEAVHFPGFF. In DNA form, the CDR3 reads TGTGCCAGGCCCCTAGGGGAGGCGGTTCATTTCCCCGGGTTCTTC.

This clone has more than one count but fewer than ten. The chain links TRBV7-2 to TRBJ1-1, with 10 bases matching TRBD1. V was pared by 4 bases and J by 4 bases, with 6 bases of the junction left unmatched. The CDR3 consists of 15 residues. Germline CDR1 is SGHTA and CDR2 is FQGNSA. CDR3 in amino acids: CASSSDRGWATEAFF. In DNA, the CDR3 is TGTGCCAGCAGCTCGGACAGGGGGTGGGCCACTGAAGCTTTCTTT.

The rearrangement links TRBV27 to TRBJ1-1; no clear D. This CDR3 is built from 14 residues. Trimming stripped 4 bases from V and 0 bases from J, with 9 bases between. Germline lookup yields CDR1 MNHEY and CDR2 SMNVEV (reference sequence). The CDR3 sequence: CASSSPSLNTEAFF. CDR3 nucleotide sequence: TGTGCCAGCAGTTCCCCGTCGTTGAACACTGAAGCTTTCTTT.

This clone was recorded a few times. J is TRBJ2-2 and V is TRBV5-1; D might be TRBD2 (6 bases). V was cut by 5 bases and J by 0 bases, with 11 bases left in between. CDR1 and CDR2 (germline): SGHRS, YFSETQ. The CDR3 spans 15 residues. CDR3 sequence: CASRSASANTGELFF. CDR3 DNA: TGCGCCAGCAGATCGGCTAGCGCGAACACCGGGGAGCTGTTTTTT.

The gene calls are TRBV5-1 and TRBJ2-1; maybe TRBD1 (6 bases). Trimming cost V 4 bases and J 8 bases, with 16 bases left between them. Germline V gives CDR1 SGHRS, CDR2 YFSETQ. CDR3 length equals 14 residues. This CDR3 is CASSPGTTKYEQFF. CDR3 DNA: TGCGCCAGCAGCCCCGGGACAACAAAGTATGAGCAGTTCTTC.

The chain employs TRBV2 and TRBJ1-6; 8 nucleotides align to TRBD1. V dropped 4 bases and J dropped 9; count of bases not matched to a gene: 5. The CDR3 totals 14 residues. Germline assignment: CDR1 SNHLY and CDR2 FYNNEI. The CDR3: CASSVDRGGSPLHF. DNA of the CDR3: TGTGCCAGCAGTGTCGACAGGGGCGGTTCACCCCTCCACTTT.

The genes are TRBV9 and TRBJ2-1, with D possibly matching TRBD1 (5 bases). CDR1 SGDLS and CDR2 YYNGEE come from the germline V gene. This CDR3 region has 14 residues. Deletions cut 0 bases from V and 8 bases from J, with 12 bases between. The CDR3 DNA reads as TGTGCCAGCAGCGTAGCTGGGCAGGGCGATGAGCAGTTCTTC. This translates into CASSVAGQGDEQFF.

This CDR3 is CASSSPGGHSYEQYF. The CDR3 DNA is TGTGCCAGCAGTTCGCCCGGGGGTCACTCCTACGAGCAGTACTTC. The rearrangement uses TRBV6-5 and TRBJ2-7, with D perhaps matching TRBD2 (6 bases). The CDR3 consists of 15 residues. Germline assignment: CDR1 MNHEY and CDR2 SVGAGI. Trimming cost V 4 bases and J 0 bases, with 13 bases left between them.

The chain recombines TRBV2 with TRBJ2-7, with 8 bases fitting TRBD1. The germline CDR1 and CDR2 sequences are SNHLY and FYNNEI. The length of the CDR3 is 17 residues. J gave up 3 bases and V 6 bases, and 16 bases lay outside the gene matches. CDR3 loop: CASSRAGGIELGYEQYF. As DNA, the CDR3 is TGTGCCAGCAGCCGAGCAGGGGGCATCGAGTTAGGCTACGAGCAGTACTTC.

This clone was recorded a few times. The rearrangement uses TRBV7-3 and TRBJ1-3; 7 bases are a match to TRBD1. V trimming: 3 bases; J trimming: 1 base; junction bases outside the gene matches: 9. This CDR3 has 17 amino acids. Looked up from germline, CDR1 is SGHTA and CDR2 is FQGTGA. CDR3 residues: CASSLGKGQLSGNTIYF. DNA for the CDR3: TGTGCCAGCAGCTTGGGTAAGGGACAGCTTTCTGGAAACACCATATATTTT.

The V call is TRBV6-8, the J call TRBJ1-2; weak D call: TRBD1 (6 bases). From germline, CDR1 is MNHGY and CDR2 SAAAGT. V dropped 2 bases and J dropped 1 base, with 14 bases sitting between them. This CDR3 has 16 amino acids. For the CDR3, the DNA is TGTGCCAGCAGTTACCCGGAGCGGGGGCTTAACTATGGCTACACCTTC. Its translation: CASSYPERGLNYGYTF.

CDR3 nucleotide sequence: TGTGCCAGCAGCCAAGTCGGGACTCGATACGAGCAGTACTTC. This sequence encodes CASSQVGTRYEQYF. The chain uses TRBV3-1 (or the pseudogene TRBV3-2) and TRBJ2-7, with a weak D call TRBD2 (6 bases). Germline V CDR1 and CDR2: LGHDT, YNNKEL (reference sequence). V was pared by 1 base and J by 4 bases, with 11 bases between. The CDR3 sequence is 14 residues long.

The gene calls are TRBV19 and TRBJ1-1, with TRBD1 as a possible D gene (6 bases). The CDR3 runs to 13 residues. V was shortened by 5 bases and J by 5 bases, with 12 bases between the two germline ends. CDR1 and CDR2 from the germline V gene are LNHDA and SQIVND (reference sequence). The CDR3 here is CASSARGGTEAFF. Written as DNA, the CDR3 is TGTGCCAGTAGTGCCAGAGGGGGAACTGAAGCTTTCTTT.

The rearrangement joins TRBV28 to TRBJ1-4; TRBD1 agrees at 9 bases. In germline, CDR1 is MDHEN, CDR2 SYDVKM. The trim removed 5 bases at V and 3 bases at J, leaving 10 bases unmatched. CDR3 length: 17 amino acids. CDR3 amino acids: CASSPGTGIQANEKLFF. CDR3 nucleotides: TGTGCCAGCAGTCCCGGGACAGGGATTCAAGCTAATGAAAAACTGTTTTTT.

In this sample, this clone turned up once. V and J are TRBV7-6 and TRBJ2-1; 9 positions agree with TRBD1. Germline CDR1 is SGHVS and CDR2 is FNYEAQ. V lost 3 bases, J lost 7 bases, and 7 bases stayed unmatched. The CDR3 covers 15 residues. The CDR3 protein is CASSLRDRESNEQFF. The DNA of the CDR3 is TGTGCCAGCAGCTTGAGGGACAGGGAAAGTAATGAGCAGTTCTTC. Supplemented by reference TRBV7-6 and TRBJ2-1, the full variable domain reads GAGVSQSPRYKVTKRGQDVALRCDPISGHVSLYWYRQALGQGPEFLTYFNYEAQQDKSGLPNDRFSAERPEGSISTLTIQRTEQRDSAMYRCASSLRDRESNEQFFGPGTRLTVL.

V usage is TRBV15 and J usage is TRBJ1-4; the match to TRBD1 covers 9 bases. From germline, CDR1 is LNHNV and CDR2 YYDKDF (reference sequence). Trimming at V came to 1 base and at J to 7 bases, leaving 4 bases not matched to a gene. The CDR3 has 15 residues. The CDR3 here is CATSRARQGGEKLFF. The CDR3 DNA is TGTGCCACCAGCAGAGCCCGACAGGGGGGTGAAAAACTGTTTTTT.

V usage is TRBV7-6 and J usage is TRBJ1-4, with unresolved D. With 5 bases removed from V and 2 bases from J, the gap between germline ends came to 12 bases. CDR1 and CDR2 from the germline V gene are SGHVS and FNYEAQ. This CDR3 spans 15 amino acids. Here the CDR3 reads CASSQRWQTNEKLFF. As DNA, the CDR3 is TGTGCCAGCAGCCAGAGGTGGCAGACTAATGAAAAACTGTTTTTT.

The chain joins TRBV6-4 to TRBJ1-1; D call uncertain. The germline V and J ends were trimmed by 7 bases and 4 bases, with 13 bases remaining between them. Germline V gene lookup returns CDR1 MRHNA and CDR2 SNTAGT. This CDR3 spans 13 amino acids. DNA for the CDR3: TGTGCCAGCACTACTAATGGCGGCACTGAAGCTTTCTTT. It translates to CASTTNGGTEAFF.

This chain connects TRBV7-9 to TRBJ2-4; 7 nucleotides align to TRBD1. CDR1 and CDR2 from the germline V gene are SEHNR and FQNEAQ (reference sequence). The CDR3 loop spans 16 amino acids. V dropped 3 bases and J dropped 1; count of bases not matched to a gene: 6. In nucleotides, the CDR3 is TGTGCCAGCAGCTTGGGACAGCCGGGGGCCAAAAACATTCAGTACTTC. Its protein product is CASSLGQPGAKNIQYF.

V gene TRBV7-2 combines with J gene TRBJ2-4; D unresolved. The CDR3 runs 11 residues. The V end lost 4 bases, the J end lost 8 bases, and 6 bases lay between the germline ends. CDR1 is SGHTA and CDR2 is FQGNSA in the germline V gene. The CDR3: CASSSVDIQYF. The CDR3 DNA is TGTGCCAGCAGCTCGGTTGACATTCAGTACTTC.